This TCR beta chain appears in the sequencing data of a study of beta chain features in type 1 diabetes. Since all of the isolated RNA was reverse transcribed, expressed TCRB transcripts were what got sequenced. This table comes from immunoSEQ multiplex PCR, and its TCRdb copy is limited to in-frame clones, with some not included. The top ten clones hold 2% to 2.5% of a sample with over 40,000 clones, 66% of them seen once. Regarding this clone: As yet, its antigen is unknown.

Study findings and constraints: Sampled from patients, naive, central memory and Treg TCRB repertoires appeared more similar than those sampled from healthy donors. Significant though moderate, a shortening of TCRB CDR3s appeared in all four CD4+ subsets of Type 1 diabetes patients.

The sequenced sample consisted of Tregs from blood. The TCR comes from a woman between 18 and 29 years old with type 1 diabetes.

The CDR3 region is CASSSSPLDEQYF. The DNA of the CDR3 is TGTGCCAGCAGCTCTTCCCCTTTAGACGAGCAGTACTTC. The rearrangement links TRBV7-2 to TRBJ2-7; D is unclear. V lost 4 bases, J lost 5 bases, and 12 bases lay in between. This CDR3 is built from 13 residues. CDR1 is SGHTA and CDR2 is FQGNSA in the germline V gene.